These 9 T cell receptor beta chains came from one sample sequenced in a study of blood T cell repertoires in COVID-19. The repertoire was sequenced with immunoSEQ multiplex PCR; TCRdb's copy has only in-frame clones and lacks some. The data show about 240,000 clones, roughly 89% seen once. Sequenced: PBMCs or T cells enriched from blood (not recorded which). The receptors originated from a woman in her 30s with acute COVID-19.

The chain combines TRBV25-1 with TRBJ1-2; tentative D call: TRBD1 (6 bases). Trimming removed 2 bases from V and 6 bases from J, with 19 bases in between. Germline values: CDR1 MGHDK, CDR2 SYGVNS. This CDR3 region has 16 residues. In DNA form, the CDR3 reads TGTGCCAGCAGTGAAGGCCGTGCCGAAGGGGGTCATGGCTACACCTTC. Its translation is CASSEGRAEGGHGYTF.

This rearrangement joins TRBV28 to TRBJ2-2, with a tentative D call TRBD1 (5 bases). With 7 bases removed from V and 0 bases from J, the gap between germline ends came to 12 bases. The CDR3 is made up of 15 amino acids. The germline CDR1 and CDR2 sequences are MDHEN and SYDVKM. As DNA, the CDR3 is TGTGCCAGCACCCAGACAGACGCGAACACCGGGGAGCTGTTTTTT. It codes for CASTQTDANTGELFF. Using reference TRBV28 and TRBJ2-2 for the parts outside the CDR3, the full variable domain is DVKVTQSSRYLVKRTGEKVFLECVQDMDHENMFWYRQDPGLGLRLIYFSYDVKMKEKGDIPEGYSVSREKKERFSLILESASTNQTSMYLCASTQTDANTGELFFGEGSRLTVL.

The V call is TRBV3-1 (or the pseudogene TRBV3-2), the J call TRBJ1-2, with TRBD1 as a possible D gene (5 bases). This CDR3 comprises 13 residues. Germline CDR1 and CDR2: LGHDT and YNNKEL (reference sequence). V shed 4 bases and J shed 4 bases, with 10 bases lying between them. The DNA for the CDR3 is TGTGCCAGCAGCCCGGACACCTCCTATGGCTACACCTTC. Protein sequence: CASSPDTSYGYTF.

The rearrangement links TRBV12-3 or TRBV12-4 to TRBJ1-5, with D possibly matching TRBD1 (5 bases). This CDR3 is built from 11 residues. Trimming removed 6 bases from V and 7 bases from J, with 7 bases in between. Written as DNA, the CDR3 is TGTGCCAGCAGCCAGGGACAGCCCCAGCATTTT. This codes for CASSQGQPQHF.

This chain connects TRBV29-1 to TRBJ2-1; 10 positions agree with TRBD2. With V trimmed by 2 bases and J by 1 base, 2 bases remained unmatched. Germline V gene lookup returns CDR1 SQVTM and CDR2 ANQGSEA. The CDR3 spans 15 residues. The DNA for the CDR3 is TGCAGCGTTGAACCTAGCGGGGGATCCTACAATGAGCAGTTCTTC. Protein product: CSVEPSGGSYNEQFF.

This clone was observed a single time. V is TRBV11-3 and J is TRBJ2-1; D perhaps matches TRBD1 (6 bases). CDR1 and CDR2 (germline): SGHNT, YENEEA. With 6 bases removed from V and 8 bases from J, the gap between germline ends came to 14 bases. The CDR3 is 13 residues long. In DNA, the CDR3 is TGTGCCAGCAGTAGAAAAGGGGGATATGAGCAGTTCTTC. It is translated as CASSRKGGYEQFF.

J is TRBJ2-5 and V is TRBV7-9, with D possibly TRBD1 on 6 matching bases. CDR1 and CDR2 (germline): SEHNR, FQNEAQ (reference sequence). The CDR3 sequence is 15 residues long. V was pared by 2 bases and J by 4 bases, with 14 bases between. The chain's CDR3 is CASSLTYPRGETQYF. The DNA of the CDR3 is TGTGCCAGCAGCTTAACCTACCCCAGGGGAGAGACCCAGTACTTC. Based on the CDR3 plus reference TRBV7-9 and TRBJ2-5, the full variable domain is DTGVSQNPRHKITKRGQNVTFRCDPISEHNRLYWYRQTLGQGPEFLTYFQNEAQLEKSRLLSDRFSAERPKGSFSTLEIQRTEQGDSAMYLCASSLTYPRGETQYFGPGTRLLVL.

This sequence joins TRBV4-2 and TRBJ1-1; D might be TRBD1 (5 bases). Germline CDR1 LGHNA, CDR2 YNFKEQ. V gave up 0 bases and J gave up 5 bases, with 16 bases separating them. CDR3 size: 16 residues. For the CDR3, the DNA is TGTGCCAGCAGCCAAGAAGGGAGTCTTGGGGGGACTGAAGCTTTCTTT. Translating it yields CASSQEGSLGGTEAFF.

Turning to this clone: The junction departs from the called germline gene at one end, perhaps through a read error. The V call is TRBV29-1, the J call TRBJ2-3; possible D gene TRBD2, 5 bases. Per the germline V gene, CDR1 is SQVTM and CDR2 is ANQGSEA. CDR3 size: 12 residues. The CDR3, as DNA: TGCAGCGTTGTAGGGAGCACATATACGCAGTATTTT. Protein: CSVVGSTYTQYF.